Following are 10 T cell receptor beta chains from one sample sequenced in a study of post-analysis software for immune sequencing data. Findings and caveats of the study: Patients carried five TRBV segments more frequently than controls did, and TRBV5-6, TRBV5-1 and TRBV20-1 were among them.

Unique-molecular-identifier-tagged TCR beta cDNA libraries were used. TCRdb fed the PCR reads into MiXCR, producing one record per CDR3 protein. In the table there are hundreds of thousands of distinct CDR3 sequences, around 64% of which are singletons. No antigen has been assigned to these receptors. Sequenced material: blood. The receptors come from a girl aged 2 to 9 with multiple sclerosis.

The chain uses TRBV7-2 and TRBJ1-4; D is undetermined. The germline V gene has CDR1 SGHTA and CDR2 FQGNSA. The CDR3 spans 16 residues. V gave up 1 base and J gave up 2 bases, with 11 bases separating them. CDR3 coding DNA: TGTGCCAGCAGCTTAGTCTCCGCGCAGACTAATGAAAAACTGTTTTTT. This translates into CASSLVSAQTNEKLFF.

The CDR3 here is CASAPGTQETQYF. CDR3 in DNA: TGCGCCAGCGCCCCGGGGACCCAAGAGACCCAGTACTTC. This chain connects TRBV5-1 to TRBJ2-5; D possibly matches TRBD1 or TRBD2 (5 bases each). Germline CDR1 SGHRS, CDR2 YFSETQ. The length of the CDR3 is 13 residues. Between the trimmed V and J ends, which lost 7 bases and 1 base, there was a span of 11 bases.

This chain links TRBV20-1 with TRBJ1-6, with a possible D match to TRBD1 (5 bases). V lost 0 bases and J lost 10, with 10 bases in between. The CDR3 loop spans 13 amino acids. In germline, CDR1 is DFQATT, CDR2 SNEGSKA (reference sequence). The CDR3 bases are TGCAGTGCTAGAGATCCAGGGAGCTCACCCCTCCACTTT. Its translation: CSARDPGSSPLHF.

The chain joins TRBV2 to TRBJ1-6; D gene ambiguous. Germline CDR1 SNHLY, CDR2 FYNNEI. The CDR3 has 14 residues. The V end lost 6 bases, the J end lost 9 bases, and 15 bases lay between the germline ends. The CDR3 DNA reads as TGTGCCAGCAGCTTGACCGCCGAAGGTTCACCCCTCCACTTT. It is translated as CASSLTAEGSPLHF.

The CDR3 coding sequence is TGTGCCAGCAGTTACCTTTTAGGTTTGAGGAGCTCCTACAATGAGCAGTTCTTC. Translation gives CASSYLLGLRSSYNEQFF. The gene calls are TRBV6-5 and TRBJ2-1; no definite D call. Trimming removed 2 bases from V and 0 bases from J, with 17 bases in between. There are 18 residues in the CDR3. Germline CDR1 MNHEY, CDR2 SVGAGI.

The chain links TRBV6-2 or TRBV6-3 to TRBJ2-1; 7 bases agree with TRBD1. The CDR3 has 15 amino acids. Trimming at V came to 6 bases and at J to 4 bases, leaving 9 bases not matched to a gene. The germline V gene has CDR1 MNHEY and CDR2 SVGEGT. The CDR3 loop reads CASSRGTELYNEQFF. The DNA for the CDR3 is TGTGCCAGCAGCCGAGGGACAGAGCTATACAATGAGCAGTTCTTC.

This chain links TRBV6-5 with TRBJ1-1; D not certain. The germline V gene has CDR1 MNHEY and CDR2 SVGAGI. Trimming shortened V by 2 bases and J by 1 base, and 11 bases separated the two germline ends. CDR3 size: 15 residues. The CDR3 DNA follows: TGTGCCAGCAGTTACGACCCGCAATCGAACACTGAAGCTTTCTTT. Translation: CASSYDPQSNTEAFF.

The chain carries TRBV27 and TRBJ2-5, with D uncertain. The CDR3 is 11 residues long. In germline, CDR1 is MNHEY, CDR2 SMNVEV (reference sequence). V was clipped by 7 bases and J by 11 bases, with 14 bases between them. CDR3 DNA: TGTGCCAGCATCCCTCCAACCCAGCAGTACTTC. This encodes CASIPPTQQYF.

V usage is TRBV7-8 and J usage is TRBJ1-6, with D unclear. V lost 2 bases to trimming and J lost 10 bases, with 12 bases between them. Germline CDR1 reads SGHVS; CDR2 reads FQNEAQ. The CDR3 covers 14 residues. The CDR3 bases are TGTGCCAGCAGCTTAAGGGAGGGAAGATCACCCCTCCACTTT. This gives the protein CASSLREGRSPLHF.

The chain has TRBV6-5 and TRBJ2-1; D call uncertain. The CDR3 has 16 amino acids. Trimming shortened V by 0 bases and J by 0 bases, and 9 bases separated the two germline ends. Germline V lookup: CDR1 MNHEY, CDR2 SVGAGI. DNA for the CDR3: TGTGCCAGCAGTTACTCTGGACGGTTCTCCTACAATGAGCAGTTCTTC. Encoded protein: CASSYSGRFSYNEQFF.